These T cell receptor beta chains were read from a single sample in a study of shared clonotypes between healthy human individuals. The data were produced by immunoSEQ multiplex PCR, yet TCRdb's version contains in-frame clones alone and is incomplete. This sample has millions of clones, with 85% to 95% found just once. Sequencing was done on a sample of naive CD4+ T cells sorted from blood. These TCRs come from a young man in good health. Both conserved end residues are part of each CDR3. The D gene is left open where the match is weak. Clone size is stated in some rows and not others, as once, few, many or a class when expanded.

clone size,V gene,J gene,D gene,CDR3 protein,CDR3 DNA
-,TRBV6-5,TRBJ2-6,TRBD1,CASSYFQGAGANVLTF,TGTGCCAGCAGTTACTTCCAGGGGGCTGGGGCCAACGTCCTGACTTTC
-,TRBV11-2,TRBJ2-5,TRBD1,CASSSQGTGKETQYF,TGTGCCAGCAGCTCACAAGGGACAGGGAAGGAGACCCAGTACTTC
-,TRBV7-2,TRBJ2-1,-,CASSLWDRSFF,TGTGCCAGCAGCTTGTGGGACCGTTCGTTCTTC
-,TRBV19,TRBJ2-7,TRBD1,CASSITGVAYEQYF,TGTGCCAGTAGTATAACAGGGGTGGCCTACGAGCAGTACTTC
-,TRBV7-2,TRBJ1-3,-,CASSLARGKNTIYF,TGTGCCAGCAGCTTAGCACGGGGGAAAAACACCATATATTTT
-,TRBV29-1,TRBJ1-3,-,CSVAEGVGNTIYF,TGCAGCGTCGCTGAGGGCGTTGGAAACACCATATATTTT
-,TRBV10-3,TRBJ2-1,TRBD1,CATRDRDFNEQFF,TGTGCCACCCGGGACAGAGACTTCAATGAGCAGTTCTTC
-,TRBV19,TRBJ1-1,-,CASMTGLEAFF,TGTGCCAGTATGACAGGCCTTGAAGCTTTCTTT
-,TRBV6-1,TRBJ1-2,-,CASTTGLGYTF,TGTGCCAGCACTACAGGGTTAGGCTACACCTTC
-,TRBV19,TRBJ1-1,-,CASSPGTPRGTEAFF,TGTGCCAGTAGTCCCGGGACGCCGCGTGGGACTGAAGCTTTCTTT
-,TRBV29-1,TRBJ1-1,-,CSVVVRGANTEAFF,TGCAGCGTTGTGGTCAGGGGCGCGAACACTGAAGCTTTCTTT
-,TRBV6-1,TRBJ1-5,-,CASSASGGRDGSNQPQHF,TGTGCCAGCAGTGCTTCGGGGGGGCGCGATGGTAGCAATCAGCCCCAGCATTTT
-,TRBV7-9,TRBJ2-3,-,CASSPGTSRTDTQYF,TGTGCCAGCAGCCCTGGGACCTCAAGAACAGATACGCAGTATTTT
-,TRBV5-1,TRBJ2-1,TRBD2,CASSSAPSGGYEQFF,TGCGCCAGCAGCTCGGCCCCTAGCGGGGGTTATGAGCAGTTCTTC
many,TRBV5-4,TRBJ2-1,-,CASSSVTKSKANEQFF,TGTGCCAGCAGCTCGGTGACTAAAAGCAAGGCCAATGAGCAGTTCTTC
-,TRBV5-1,TRBJ2-2,-,CASSRDGNTGELFF,TGCGCCAGCAGCCGGGACGGCAACACCGGGGAGCTGTTTTTT
-,TRBV4-3,TRBJ1-5,TRBD1,CASSQDRGTGRTYGLSNQPQHF,TGCGCCAGCAGCCAAGATCGGGGGACAGGGAGGACGTATGGGCTAAGCAATCAGCCCCAGCATTTT
-,TRBV21-1,TRBJ2-7,-,CASSKDRDTAYEQYF,TGTGCCAGCAGCAAAGACCGGGATACGGCCTACGAGCAGTACTTC
-,TRBV5-1,TRBJ1-1,TRBD1,CASSWGTGIYSEAFF,TGCGCCAGCAGCTGGGGGACAGGGATTTACTCTGAAGCTTTCTTT
-,TRBV2,TRBJ2-3,TRBD2,CASTGTGGRASDTQYF,TGTGCCAGCACCGGAACGGGCGGGAGGGCATCAGATACGCAGTATTTT
few,TRBV2,TRBJ1-6,TRBD1,CASSGQGNSPLHF,TGTGCCAGCAGTGGACAGGGGAATTCACCCCTCCACTTT
once,TRBV2,TRBJ2-5,TRBD2,CASTGLAGETQYF,TGTGCCAGCACGGGACTAGCGGGGGAGACCCAGTACTTC
-,TRBV10-2,TRBJ2-7,-,CASSPRRSYEQYF,TGCGCCAGCTCCCCCAGGCGGTCCTACGAGCAGTACTTC
-,TRBV11-2,TRBJ1-3,-,CASSPGGNTIYF,TGTGCCAGCAGCCCGGGTGGAAACACCATATATTTT
-,TRBV6-6,TRBJ1-5,-,CASSWGRSNQPQHF,TGTGCCAGCAGTTGGGGACGGAGCAATCAGCCCCAGCATTTT
-,TRBV7-9,TRBJ1-2,-,CASSLVGDRRGYTF,TGTGCCAGCAGCTTAGTAGGCGACAGGCGTGGCTACACCTTC
-,TRBV28,TRBJ1-4,TRBD1,CASTPQGEANEKLFF,TGTGCCAGCACCCCCCAGGGGGAAGCTAATGAAAAACTGTTTTTT
-,TRBV18,TRBJ2-3,-,CASSKGNTDTQYF,TGTGCCAGCTCAAAGGGGAACACAGATACGCAGTATTTT
-,TRBV28,TRBJ1-5,-,CASSSGDQPQHF,TGTGCCAGCAGTTCTGGGGATCAGCCCCAGCATTTT
-,TRBV7-6,TRBJ2-6,-,CASSLGETAGANVLTF,TGTGCCAGCAGCTTAGGAGAAACTGCTGGGGCCAACGTCCTGACTTTC
-,TRBV11-1,TRBJ1-2,TRBD1,CASSLGTGRRGNYGYTF,TGTGCCAGCAGCTTAGGGACAGGGCGTCGAGGGAACTATGGCTACACCTTC
-,TRBV6-6,TRBJ2-7,-,CASSPSPLTGSYEQYF,TGTGCCAGCAGTCCCTCGCCCTTGACAGGTTCTTACGAGCAGTACTTC
-,TRBV25-1,TRBJ1-4,TRBD1,CASRTGGEKLFF,TGTGCCAGCAGGACAGGGGGTGAAAAACTGTTTTTT
-,TRBV2,TRBJ2-3,TRBD1,CASKTGSHTQYF,TGTGCCAGCAAGACAGGGTCCCATACGCAGTATTTT
-,TRBV27,TRBJ2-3,-,CASSFRGDTQYF,TGTGCCAGCAGTTTCAGGGGAGATACGCAGTATTTT
-,TRBV28,TRBJ1-2,TRBD1,CASSTTGGGYGYTF,TGTGCCAGCAGTACAACAGGGGGAGGCTATGGCTACACCTTC
-,TRBV11-3,TRBJ2-3,-,CASSLGQGGGTDTQYF,TGTGCCAGCAGCTTAGGACAGGGAGGGGGCACAGATACGCAGTATTTT
-,TRBV7-2,TRBJ1-2,TRBD1,CASSLGGLGQGSGYTF,TGTGCCAGCAGCTTAGGGGGTCTTGGACAGGGGTCCGGCTACACCTTC
-,TRBV2,TRBJ1-5,-,CASSEGSNQPQHF,TGTGCCAGCAGTGAGGGCAGCAATCAGCCCCAGCATTTT
-,TRBV28,TRBJ2-7,TRBD1,CASRIRGRPVNSYEQYF,TGTGCCAGCAGGATCAGGGGGCGCCCCGTCAATTCCTACGAGCAGTACTTC
once,TRBV9,TRBJ2-3,TRBD2,CASSVSPGLERGTDTQYF,TGTGCCAGCAGCGTTTCACCTGGACTAGAAAGGGGCACAGATACGCAGTATTTT
-,TRBV6-6,TRBJ2-3,-,CASTPGEVSIDTQYF,TGTGCCAGCACCCCGGGGGAGGTTTCGATAGATACGCAGTATTTT
-,TRBV5-1,TRBJ1-1,-,CASSTKNTEAFF,TGCGCCAGCAGCACAAAGAACACTGAAGCTTTCTTT
-,TRBV2,TRBJ2-2,-,CAGGRVRSGELFF,TGTGCCGGAGGAAGAGTCCGGAGCGGGGAGCTGTTTTTT
-,TRBV30,TRBJ2-7,TRBD2,CAWSGSFKGLAGGKQYF,TGTGCCTGGAGTGGTTCTTTTAAGGGACTAGCGGGGGGTAAGCAGTACTTC
-,TRBV30,TRBJ2-7,TRBD2,CAWKTSGSYEQYF,TGTGCCTGGAAGACTAGCGGGAGCTACGAGCAGTACTTC
once,TRBV4-3,TRBJ2-5,TRBD2,CASSQGLAMGGNQETQYF,TGCGCCAGCAGCCAAGGACTAGCTATGGGCGGTAATCAAGAGACCCAGTACTTC
-,TRBV6-6,TRBJ1-5,-,CASSGGQQNQPQHF,TGTGCCAGCAGCGGCGGACAGCAAAATCAGCCCCAGCATTTT
-,TRBV2,TRBJ2-2,TRBD2,CASSEFQAGGKKNTGELFF,TGTGCCAGCAGTGAATTTCAAGCGGGAGGGAAAAAGAACACCGGGGAGCTGTTTTTT
-,TRBV28,TRBJ2-2,TRBD1,CASSLTGTGNTGELFF,TGTGCCAGCAGTTTAACCGGGACAGGTAACACCGGGGAGCTGTTTTTT